The 4 T cell receptor beta chains given below trace back to one sample, sequenced in a study of blood T cell repertoires in COVID-19. Sequencing used immunoSEQ multiplex PCR; TCRdb keeps in-frame clones, though not all of them. This table has 150,000 to 200,000 clones, around three quarters appearing once. The specimen sequenced was peripheral blood. The origin of the receptors is a man between 60 and 70 years old with active or convalescent COVID-19.

The CDR3 region is CAISENRQGDAFF. The CDR3 DNA reads TGTGCCATCAGTGAGAATCGGCAGGGCGACGCTTTCTTT. The J gene is TRBJ1-1, the V gene TRBV10-3; the D gene is possibly TRBD1 (5 bases). The germline CDR1 and CDR2 sequences are ENHRY and SYGVKD. Trimming shortened V by 2 bases and J by 11 bases, and 15 bases separated the two germline ends. This CDR3 is 13 amino acids long.

The chain has TRBV19 and TRBJ1-3; the D is unclear. Germline V CDR1 and CDR2: LNHDA, SQIVND (reference sequence). The CDR3 is 13 amino acids. The ends were cut back, 8 bases at V and 1 base at J, with 9 bases in the middle. DNA of the CDR3: TGTGCCAGTTCGTGGGAGTCTGGAAACACCATATATTTT. This translates into CASSWESGNTIYF.

CDR3 loop: CASSPFRDTGELFF. The CDR3 DNA reads TGTGCCAGCTCACCCTTCCGGGACACCGGGGAGCTGTTTTTT. The genes are TRBV18 and TRBJ2-2; D unclear. Germline CDR1 and CDR2: KGHSH and LQKENI. The CDR3 length is 14 residues. V shed 3 bases and J shed 3 bases, with 8 bases lying between them.

The chain is built from TRBV19 and TRBJ1-1; D ambiguous. The CDR3 loop spans 15 amino acids. Deletions cut 1 base from V and 0 bases from J, with 9 bases between. Germline values: CDR1 LNHDA, CDR2 SQIVND (reference sequence). The chain's CDR3 is CASSIGARVNTEAFF. CDR3 DNA sequence: TGTGCCAGTAGTATAGGCGCACGTGTGAACACTGAAGCTTTCTTT.